The text below deals with one TCR beta chain. No antigen is known for it. This entry comes from a study of T cell responses to AZD1222 COVID-19 vaccine. Background on the study: Second doses that came at about 4 or about 12 weeks were put together. Points from the study as a whole: After the peak T cell response, and only then, were repertoires sampled. Only a handful of individuals given AZD1222 were seropositive at baseline. It should be noted that donors were predominantly white British and more often female, and clonal diversity was possibly underestimated.

CDR3 length: 14 residues. Germline values: CDR1 SGHRS, CDR2 YFSETQ. Trimming left V 0 bases short and J 2 bases short, with 8 bases between. The protocol was immunoSEQ multiplex PCR, while the TCRdb copy is restricted to in-frame clones and leaves out a portion. This table holds about 140,000 clones, 80% to 90% found once. The input for sequencing was peripheral blood, taken on day 0 of AZD1222 vaccination. The chain employs TRBV5-1 and TRBJ2-5; D unresolved. This TCR was sampled from an adult in good health. CDR3 sequence (DNA): TGCGCCAGCAGCTTGGTGTCCCCACAAGAGACCCAGTACTTC. Translation gives CASSLVSPQETQYF.